This record concerns one T cell receptor (beta chain) sequence. The data were taken from a study of blood T cell repertoires in COVID-19. About the study: The United States, Italy and Spain supplied acute and convalescent COVID-19 samples. Sample material is recorded as cDNA or gDNA derived from T cells, B-cell-depleted T cells, or PBMCs.

Germline lookup yields CDR1 SNHLY and CDR2 FYNNEI. V lost 10 bases and J lost 4, with 18 bases in between. This CDR3 is 14 amino acids long. Original analysis: Reference gene primer amplification in the assay estimated nucleated cell counts. Libraries were prepared by immunoSEQ multiplex PCR; TCRdb keeps only in-frame clonotypes and omits some of them. V, J and clone size derive from that table, while D and trimming were established from the DNA sequence. Of approximately 44,000 clones listed, about 92% were seen once; the top ten hold 28%. The J gene is TRBJ2-3, the V gene TRBV2, with D maybe TRBD1 (6 bases). Material: peripheral blood. This clonotype was sampled from a woman older than 75 with acute or convalescent COVID-19. The DNA for the CDR3 is TGTGCCACGAAAGACAGGCCCCCCGCAGATACGCAGTATTTT. Its translation is CATKDRPPADTQYF.